The TCR beta chain under discussion was sequenced for a study of tumor-infiltrating lymphocytes in oesophageal squamous cell carcinoma. A single record per CDR3 protein comes from TCRdb applying MiXCR to the PCR reads. The sample holds about 20,000 distinct CDR3 sequences, roughly 37% seen once. This CDR3 has 15 amino acids. Germline-derived CDR1 and CDR2 are SGHRS and YFSETQ. The germline V and J ends were trimmed by 0 bases and 0 bases, with 9 bases remaining between them. This clonotype was sampled from a male donor with esophageal squamous cell carcinoma. Sequencing was done on a sample of blood. V is TRBV5-1 and J is TRBJ2-5; TRBD2 might be the D (5 bases). The CDR3: CASSLGARDQETQYF. CDR3 nucleotides: TGCGCCAGCAGCTTGGGGGCGAGGGACCAAGAGACCCAGTACTTC.